A single sample gave rise to the 16 T cell receptor beta chains below, sequenced in a study of T cells in Graves' hyperthyroidism and ophthalmopathy. Amplification of TCR beta CDR3 regions was performed using RNA transcripts as template. HTBI primers were the set used in a first-round RT-PCR of the TCR CDR3. TCRdb ran MiXCR on the multiplex PCR reads and lists one entry per CDR3 protein. Of about 330,000 distinct CDR3 sequences in the sample, 12% to 15% are singletons; the top ten hold 30% to 40%. Material: blood. These receptor sequences come from a woman between 35 and 50 years old with Graves' ophthalmopathy.

This chain joins TRBV5-6 and TRBJ2-2, with TRBD1 matching 7 bases. After removal of 2 bases from V and 5 bases from J, the junction contained 9 bases not matched to a gene. Germline V gene sequence: CDR1 SGHDT, CDR2 YYEEEE. The CDR3 runs 16 residues. The CDR3 DNA follows: TGTGCCAGCAGCTTAGAACAGGGGTGGCGGACCGGGGAGCTGTTTTTT. This sequence encodes CASSLEQGWRTGELFF.

This clonotype came up many times. V usage is TRBV4-1 and J usage is TRBJ2-3; TRBD2 agrees at 8 bases. This CDR3 contains 12 residues. Germline V lookup: CDR1 MGHRA, CDR2 YSYEKL. V lost 10 bases and J lost 6; bases outside the gene matches: 6. Written as DNA, the CDR3 is TGCGCCACGAGCGGGAGTGGGGATACGCAGTATTTT. Its translation: CATSGSGDTQYF.

The chain uses TRBV19 and TRBJ1-4; 10 bases align to TRBD1. The CDR3 extends over 19 amino acids. Germline V gene data show CDR1 as LNHDA and CDR2 as SQIVND (reference sequence). J was trimmed by 0 bases and V by 7 bases; bases with no gene match: 14. The CDR3 nucleotides read TGTGCCAGTACCATGACAGGGGGCGGAATCGGATCAACTAATGAAAAACTGTTTTTT. Protein product: CASTMTGGGIGSTNEKLFF.

There are a few counts of this clonotype. CDR3 nucleotides: TGCAGCTGCCGCGGGGGCAGGAGCACTGAAGCTTTCTTT. This codes for CSCRGGRSTEAFF. The chain uses TRBV29-1 and TRBJ1-1; maybe TRBD1 (6 bases). Germline-derived CDR1 and CDR2 are SQVTM and ANQGSEA. The CDR3 extends over 13 amino acids. V lost 8 bases and J 4 bases, leaving 17 bases between the germline ends.

Many counts were recorded for this clonotype. V is TRBV12-3 or TRBV12-4 and J is TRBJ2-5; 7 bases fit TRBD2. The J segment lost 4 bases and the V segment lost 7 bases, leaving 3 bases of the junction unmatched. The CDR3 totals 12 residues. The DNA of the CDR3 is TGTGCCAGCAAGGTAGCGGGAGAGACCCAGTACTTC. As protein: CASKVAGETQYF.

The chain couples TRBV7-9 to TRBJ1-2; D unclear. V was cut by 5 bases and J by 11 bases, with 12 bases left in between. CDR1 and CDR2 (germline): SEHNR, FQNEAQ (reference sequence). The CDR3 contains 11 residues. In DNA form, the CDR3 reads TGTGCCAGCAGCCGCGACGGGGAATACACCTTC. Translated, it gives CASSRDGEYTF.

This clonotype was counted only a few times. The rearrangement links TRBV20-1 to TRBJ2-7; no firm D call. CDR3 length equals 12 residues. Germline V lookup: CDR1 DFQATT, CDR2 SNEGSKA (reference sequence). V lost 2 bases, J lost 2 bases, and 7 bases lay in between. The CDR3 sequence: CSARYNPYEQYF. CDR3 sequence (DNA): TGCAGTGCTAGATACAATCCCTACGAGCAGTACTTC.

The rearrangement uses TRBV11-1 and TRBJ1-6; D may be TRBD1 (6 bases). The CDR3 sequence is 14 residues long. V was shortened by 3 bases and J by 4 bases, with 7 bases between the two germline ends. CDR1 SGHAT and CDR2 FQDESV come from the germline V gene (reference sequence). CDR3 in DNA: TGTGCCAGCAGCTTCAGGGGTTATAATTCACCCCTCCACTTT. Its protein product is CASSFRGYNSPLHF.

Many counts were recorded for this clonotype. The gene calls are TRBV11-2 and TRBJ2-7; D possibly corresponds to TRBD1 (5 bases). Germline CDR1 reads SGHAT; CDR2 reads FQNNGV. V gave up 1 base and J gave up 3 bases, with 10 bases separating them. This CDR3 spans 14 amino acids. This CDR3 is CASSLVGQRYEQYF. CDR3 nucleotide sequence: TGTGCCAGCAGCTTAGTCGGACAACGCTACGAGCAGTACTTC. Full variable domain (remainder filled in from reference TRBV11-2 and TRBJ2-7): EAGVAQSPRYKIIEKRQSVAFWCNPISGHATLYWYQQILGQGPKLLIQFQNNGVVDDSQLPKDRFSAERLKGVDSTLKIQPAKLEDSAVYLCASSLVGQRYEQYFGPGTRLTVT.

Ten or more counts support this clonotype. V gene TRBV25-1 combines with J gene TRBJ1-1; the D gene is possibly TRBD1 (6 bases). The CDR3 has 14 residues. Trimming pared 4 bases from V and 4 bases from J, leaving 13 bases between. The germline V gene has CDR1 MGHDK and CDR2 SYGVNS. The CDR3 here is CASSVELGGTEAFF. The CDR3 region has the DNA TGTGCCAGCAGTGTTGAATTAGGGGGCACTGAAGCTTTCTTT.

The J gene is TRBJ2-5, the V gene TRBV5-1; possible D gene TRBD1, 6 bases. The germline V gene encodes CDR1 SGHRS and CDR2 YFSETQ. The CDR3 sequence is 14 residues long. V was shortened by 4 bases and J by 5 bases, with 15 bases between the two germline ends. The CDR3 sequence: CASSTGHRVETQYF. In DNA, the CDR3 is TGCGCCAGCAGCACGGGACACCGGGTGGAGACCCAGTACTTC.

This clonotype was recorded many times. V is TRBV5-8 and J is TRBJ2-7, with D tentatively TRBD2 (6 bases). Germline V gene sequence: CDR1 SGHTS, CDR2 YDEGEE. The germline V and J ends were trimmed by 7 bases and 6 bases, with 20 bases remaining between them. The CDR3 has 14 amino acids. CDR3 coding DNA: TGTGCCAGCGGAGATCTCTTGGGGGGACGCGAGCAGTACTTC. Protein product: CASGDLLGGREQYF.

This chain links TRBV5-6 with TRBJ2-3, with D tentatively TRBD2 (5 bases). Deletions cut 2 bases from V and 1 base from J, with 8 bases between. CDR1 and CDR2 from the germline V gene are SGHDT and YYEEEE. CDR3 size: 14 residues. The chain's CDR3 is CASSFSDRTDTQYF. The CDR3 DNA reads TGTGCCAGCAGCTTTAGCGACCGCACAGATACGCAGTATTTT. Together with reference TRBV5-6 and TRBJ2-3, the CDR3 gives the full variable domain: DAGVTQSPTHLIKTRGQQVTLRCSPKSGHDTVSWYQQALGQGPQFIFQYYEEEERQRGNFPDRFSGHQFPNYSSELNVNALLLGDSALYLCASSFSDRTDTQYFGPGTRLTVL.

This clonotype was recorded at least ten times. The chain joins TRBV2 to TRBJ1-1; D unresolved. The germline V gene has CDR1 SNHLY and CDR2 FYNNEI. The CDR3 has 14 residues. Trimming cost V 5 bases and J 1 base, with 11 bases left between them. CDR3 in amino acids: CASSTTRKNTEAFF. The CDR3 nucleotides are TGTGCCAGCAGTACGACACGAAAGAACACTGAAGCTTTCTTT. Full variable domain (remainder filled in from reference TRBV2 and TRBJ1-1): EPEVTQTPSHQVTQMGQEVILRCVPISNHLYFYWYRQILGQKVEFLVSFYNNEISEKSEIFDDQFSVERPDGSNFTLKIRSTKLEDSAMYFCASSTTRKNTEAFFGQGTRLTVV.

Details on this clonotype: A read error is possible here, since a much larger clone lies one base away. This chain uses TRBV28 with TRBJ1-2; D uncertain. The germline CDR1 and CDR2 sequences are MDHEN and SYDVKM. The CDR3 consists of 15 residues. Trimming pared 6 bases from V and 3 bases from J, leaving 17 bases between. CDR3 DNA: TGTGCCAGCAGAAAGGACCTCAGCCTTTACTATGGCTACACCTTC. Translating it yields CASRKDLSLYYGYTF.

Many counts were recorded for this clonotype. The chain recombines TRBV24-1 with TRBJ1-5; 7 bases fit TRBD1. With V trimmed by 3 bases and J by 12 bases, 7 bases remained unmatched. The CDR3 has 13 residues. Germline V gene data show CDR1 as KGHDR and CDR2 as SFDVKD. CDR3 protein: CATSDGGQRDQHF. The CDR3 bases are TGTGCCACCAGTGATGGGGGACAGCGCGACCAGCATTTT.